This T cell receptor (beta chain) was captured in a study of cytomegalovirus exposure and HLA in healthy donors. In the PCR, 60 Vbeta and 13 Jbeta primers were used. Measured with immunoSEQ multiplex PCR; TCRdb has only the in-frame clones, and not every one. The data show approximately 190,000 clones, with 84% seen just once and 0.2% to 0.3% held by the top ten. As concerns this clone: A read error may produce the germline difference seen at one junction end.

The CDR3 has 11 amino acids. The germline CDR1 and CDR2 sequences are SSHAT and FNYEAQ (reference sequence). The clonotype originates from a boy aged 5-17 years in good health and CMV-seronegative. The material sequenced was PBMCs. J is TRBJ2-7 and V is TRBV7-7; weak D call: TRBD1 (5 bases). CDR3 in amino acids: CASSLREEQYF. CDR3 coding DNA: TGTGCTAGCAGCCTCAGGGAAGAGCAGTACTTC.